Each of the 31 T cell receptor beta chains below was sequenced from the same sample in a study of blood T cell repertoires in COVID-19. Profiled with immunoSEQ multiplex PCR; TCRdb holds only in-frame clones, not every one. The sample lists around 130,000 clones; 60% to 85% were seen once. Material for sequencing was peripheral blood. The origin of the receptors is a man aged 80 or over with acute or convalescent COVID-19.

CDR3 loop: CASSLTGHQNSDTQYF. The CDR3 nucleotides are TGTGCCAGCAGTTTAACTGGGCACCAAAACTCAGATACGCAGTATTTT. V usage is TRBV28 and J usage is TRBJ2-3, with D unresolved. CDR1 and CDR2 (germline): MDHEN, SYDVKM. V shed 2 bases and J shed 4 bases, with 16 bases lying between them. The CDR3 extends over 16 amino acids.

In this sample, this clone turned up a few times. V gene TRBV7-2 combines with J gene TRBJ1-1; unclear D gene. Germline CDR1 SGHTA, CDR2 FQGNSA. CDR3 length: 14 residues. V lost 5 bases and J lost 0, with 10 bases in between. CDR3 protein: CASSLQPMNTEAFF. The CDR3, as DNA: TGTGCCAGCAGCCTACAGCCTATGAACACTGAAGCTTTCTTT.

This clone has a count of ten or more. The chain joins TRBV5-5 to TRBJ1-6; TRBD1 matches 10 bases. CDR1 and CDR2 (germline): SGHKS, YYEKEE (reference sequence). V gave up 4 bases and J gave up 8 bases; unmatched junction bases: 6. This CDR3 is built from 15 residues. In DNA form, the CDR3 reads TGTGCCAGCAGCACGAAGACAGGGGGCTATTCACCCCTCCACTTT. As protein: CASSTKTGGYSPLHF.

V and J are TRBV6-1 and TRBJ2-7, with a tentative D call TRBD1 (5 bases). V shed 1 base and J shed 0 bases, with 13 bases lying between them. This CDR3 has 16 amino acids. From germline, CDR1 is MNHNS and CDR2 SASEGT. The CDR3 here is CASSEVVTVSSYEQYF. For the CDR3, the DNA is TGTGCCAGCAGTGAAGTCGTGACAGTGAGCTCCTACGAGCAGTACTTC.

The chain carries TRBV18 and TRBJ2-1; 11 bases match TRBD2. V was pared by 3 bases and J by 2 bases, with 6 bases of the junction left unmatched. There are 17 residues in the CDR3. Per the germline V gene, CDR1 is KGHSH and CDR2 is LQKENI. The CDR3 DNA sequence: TGTGCCAGCTCACCCTCTACTAGCGGGAGCACCTACAATGAGCAGTTCTTC. Its translation is CASSPSTSGSTYNEQFF.

This clone was counted between two and nine times. The V gene is TRBV5-1, the J gene TRBJ1-1; TRBD1 aligns across 10 bases. The germline gives CDR1 SGHRS, CDR2 YFSETQ. J lost 0 bases, V lost 4 bases, and 3 bases had no gene match. The CDR3 is 15 amino acids. This chain's CDR3 is CASSTGQGMNTEAFF. CDR3 DNA: TGCGCCAGCAGCACGGGACAGGGGATGAACACTGAAGCTTTCTTT. The complete variable domain, with remaining parts taken from reference TRBV5-1 and TRBJ1-1, reads KAGVTQTPRYLIKTRGQQVTLSCSPISGHRSVSWYQQTPGQGLQFLFEYFSETQRNKGNFPGRFSGRQFSNSRSEMNVSTLELGDSALYLCASSTGQGMNTEAFFGQGTRLTVV.

This clone was recorded a few times. The chain employs TRBV6-2 or TRBV6-3 and TRBJ2-2; 8 bases are a match to TRBD1. Germline CDR1 MNHEY, CDR2 SVGEGT. Trimming took 5 bases from V and 5 from J; bases not matched to a gene: 10. CDR3 length equals 16 residues. The CDR3 nucleotides read TGTGCCAGCAGTACTATAGGACAGGGAACAACCGGGGAGCTGTTTTTT. Its translation: CASSTIGQGTTGELFF.

The rearrangement links TRBV6-2 or TRBV6-3 to TRBJ2-2; TRBD1 might be the D (5 bases). V lost 2 bases, J lost 5 bases, and 18 bases lay in between. This CDR3 has 17 amino acids. CDR1 is MNHEY and CDR2 is SVGEGT in the germline V gene. CDR3 region: CASSYRGFLVRTGELFF. CDR3 coding DNA: TGTGCCAGCAGTTACAGGGGCTTCTTGGTGAGGACCGGGGAGCTGTTTTTT.

J is TRBJ2-5 and V is TRBV4-1; D is undetermined. V was clipped by 3 bases and J by 4 bases, with 12 bases between them. CDR3 length equals 14 residues. Germline CDR1 is MGHRA and CDR2 is YSYEKL. The chain's CDR3 is CASSHGERRETQYF. CDR3 DNA: TGCGCCAGCAGCCATGGTGAGCGCCGAGAGACCCAGTACTTC.

V gene TRBV10-3 combines with J gene TRBJ2-3; D is uncertain. The V end lost 0 bases, the J end lost 0 bases, and 10 bases lay between the germline ends. The germline V gene encodes CDR1 ENHRY and CDR2 SYGVKD. The CDR3 is 16 amino acids. The CDR3 here is CAISESVGTSTDTQYF. CDR3 DNA: TGTGCCATCAGTGAGTCTGTGGGCACGAGCACAGATACGCAGTATTTT.

The gene calls are TRBV2 and TRBJ2-7, with a possible D match to TRBD1 (6 bases). Trimming took off 6 bases at V and 4 bases at J, with 13 bases between the two ends. CDR1 and CDR2 from the germline V gene are SNHLY and FYNNEI. CDR3 length: 13 amino acids. The CDR3 spells CASRPTGSYEQYF. In nucleotides, the CDR3 is TGTGCCAGCAGACCGACAGGATCGTACGAGCAGTACTTC.

This chain links TRBV19 with TRBJ1-1; D gene unclear. This CDR3 is built from 14 residues. Germline CDR1 is LNHDA and CDR2 is SQIVND (reference sequence). Trimming left V 2 bases short and J 0 bases short, with 7 bases between. The DNA of the CDR3 is TGTGCCAGTAGTATAATCAAAATGAACACTGAAGCTTTCTTT. As protein: CASSIIKMNTEAFF.

This sequence joins TRBV2 and TRBJ1-1; possibly TRBD1 for D (6 bases). V was clipped by 8 bases and J by 4 bases, with 17 bases between them. Germline CDR1 and CDR2: SNHLY and FYNNEI. This CDR3 has 14 residues. CDR3 residues: CASSGTPGATEAFF. The CDR3 nucleotides are TGTGCCAGCTCAGGGACACCTGGGGCCACTGAAGCTTTCTTT.

The V and J genes are TRBV5-1 and TRBJ2-2, with D possibly TRBD1 on 6 matching bases. V was cut by 3 bases and J by 0 bases, with 12 bases left in between. Germline lookup yields CDR1 SGHRS and CDR2 YFSETQ. There are 16 residues in the CDR3. The CDR3 sequence is CASSSTGTSNTGELFF. The CDR3, as DNA: TGCGCCAGCAGCTCAACAGGGACGTCGAACACCGGGGAGCTGTTTTTT.

The rearrangement links TRBV30 to TRBJ1-4, with a tentative D call TRBD1 (5 bases). V dropped 2 bases and J dropped 11 bases, with 12 bases sitting between them. Germline CDR1 and CDR2: GTSNPN and SVGIG (reference sequence). The CDR3 covers 12 residues. CDR3 region: CAWSQGSGKLFF. CDR3 DNA sequence: TGTGCCTGGAGTCAGGGCTCTGGGAAACTGTTTTTT.

The rearrangement links TRBV5-1 to TRBJ2-1; a possible D gene is TRBD2 (5 bases). In germline, CDR1 is SGHRS, CDR2 YFSETQ. V was trimmed by 4 bases and J by 4 bases, leaving 12 bases between them. The CDR3 contains 14 residues. The CDR3 coding sequence is TGCGCCAGCAGCCTGGGTGGGGAGTACAATGAGCAGTTCTTC. Translated, it gives CASSLGGEYNEQFF.

The chain recombines TRBV11-2 with TRBJ1-3; no clear D. The CDR3 has 15 residues. Trimming left V 4 bases short and J 0 bases short, with 10 bases between. Germline V CDR1 and CDR2: SGHAT, FQNNGV. As DNA, the CDR3 is TGTGCCAGCAGCTCCCGGGCGGGCTCTGGAAACACCATATATTTT. Residues: CASSSRAGSGNTIYF.

The chain joins TRBV3-1 (or the pseudogene TRBV3-2) to TRBJ2-1; D is possibly TRBD2 (5 bases). V was cut by 6 bases and J by 5 bases, with 8 bases left in between. This CDR3 region has 12 residues. Germline loops: CDR1 LGHDT, CDR2 YNNKEL (reference sequence). Here the CDR3 reads CASSPGNNEQFF. The CDR3 nucleotides are TGTGCCAGCAGTCCCGGGAACAATGAGCAGTTCTTC.

On this clone itself: A junction boundary mismatches the germline segment, possibly from a read error. This chain joins TRBV7-3 and TRBJ1-2; D may be TRBD1 (5 bases). Germline V gene lookup returns CDR1 SGHTA and CDR2 FQGTGA. This CDR3 region has 15 residues. The CDR3 nucleotides are TGTGCCAGCAGCCCAGTGGGTGGGGCCGGCTATGGCTACATCTTC. Amino acids: CASSPVGGAGYGYIF.

The chain links TRBV7-2 to TRBJ1-4; 10 positions agree with TRBD1. The CDR3 has 15 residues. Germline V lookup: CDR1 SGHTA, CDR2 FQGNSA. J gave up 8 bases and V 5 bases, and 8 bases lay outside the gene matches. This CDR3 reads CASSQTGTGEEKLFF. CDR3 coding DNA: TGTGCCAGCAGCCAGACCGGGACAGGGGAAGAAAAACTGTTTTTT.

The chain joins TRBV5-1 to TRBJ2-7, with 9 bases aligning to TRBD2. Germline CDR1 is SGHRS and CDR2 is YFSETQ. This CDR3 region has 15 residues. V trimming: 2 bases; J trimming: 2 bases; junction bases outside the gene matches: 5. CDR3 sequence: CASSLGAGGPYEQYF. The CDR3 DNA reads as TGCGCCAGCAGCTTAGGAGCGGGGGGCCCCTACGAGCAGTACTTC.

This clone was detected only once. The J gene is TRBJ1-6, the V gene TRBV30; D is undetermined. Germline V gene data show CDR1 as GTSNPN and CDR2 as SVGIG (reference sequence). Trimming left V 0 bases short and J 5 bases short, with 14 bases between. This CDR3 spans 16 amino acids. The CDR3 nucleotides read TGTGCCTGGAGTGTACCCAGGCTTCGAAATAATTCACCCCTCCACTTT. Translation gives CAWSVPRLRNNSPLHF. Complete variable domain (other parts from reference TRBV30 and TRBJ1-6): SQTIHQWPATLVQPVGSPLSLECTVEGTSNPNLYWYRQAAGRGLQLLFYSVGIGQISSEVPQNLSASRPQDRQFILSSKKLLLSDSGFYLCAWSVPRLRNNSPLHFGNGTRLTVT.

This chain joins TRBV7-2 and TRBJ2-3; the match to TRBD1 covers 7 bases. The CDR3 is 15 amino acids. The V gene's germline CDR1 is SGHTA and CDR2 FQGNSA. With V trimmed by 5 bases and J by 3 bases, 8 bases remained unmatched. As DNA, the CDR3 is TGTGCCAGCAGCGGGTACAGGGGAAAGACAGATACGCAGTATTTT. Its protein product is CASSGYRGKTDTQYF. The variable domain in full, with the rest retrieved from reference TRBV7-2 and TRBJ2-3, is GAGVSQSPSNKVTEKGKDVELRCDPISGHTALYWYRQSLGQGLEFLIYFQGNSAPDKSGLPSDRFSAERTGGSVSTLTIQRTQQEDSAVYLCASSGYRGKTDTQYFGPGTRLTVL.

This clone was detected only a few times. This sequence joins TRBV3-1 (or the pseudogene TRBV3-2) and TRBJ2-2, with 7 bases aligning to TRBD1. Trimming at V came to 3 bases and at J to 4 bases, leaving 11 bases not matched to a gene. Germline V gene sequence: CDR1 LGHDT, CDR2 YNNKEL (reference sequence). This CDR3 region has 17 residues. The DNA for the CDR3 is TGTGCCAGCAGCCACCCCATGACAGGGACGGGCACCGGGGAGCTGTTTTTT. Protein sequence: CASSHPMTGTGTGELFF.

The CDR3 sequence: CASRDQGLQPQHF. DNA of the CDR3: TGCGCCAGCCGAGATCAGGGGTTGCAGCCCCAGCATTTT. The chain joins TRBV5-1 to TRBJ1-5; D possibly corresponds to TRBD1 (6 bases). Germline V CDR1 and CDR2: SGHRS, YFSETQ. CDR3 length equals 13 residues. Deletions cut 7 bases from V and 7 bases from J, with 15 bases between.

The rearrangement joins TRBV5-6 to TRBJ1-4; 7 nucleotides match TRBD1. CDR1 and CDR2 from the germline V gene are SGHDT and YYEEEE. This CDR3 contains 16 residues. J was trimmed by 0 bases and V by 1 base; bases with no gene match: 3. The CDR3 region is CASSLTGDSTNEKLFF. CDR3 DNA: TGTGCCAGCAGCTTGACAGGGGATTCAACTAATGAAAAACTGTTTTTT.

The chain has TRBV12-3 or TRBV12-4 and TRBJ1-2; D unresolved. With 5 bases removed from V and 6 bases from J, the gap between germline ends came to 10 bases. The CDR3 has 12 amino acids. CDR3 DNA: TGTGCCAGCAGTCCTAGGTTCGATGGCTACACCTTC. Protein product: CASSPRFDGYTF.

The table lists this clone with many counts. This chain connects TRBV18 to TRBJ2-2; D ambiguous. Germline CDR1 and CDR2: KGHSH and LQKENI. The V and J ends lost 5 bases and 0 bases respectively, with 13 bases between them. The CDR3 runs to 16 residues. This CDR3 is CASSNIYSPNTGELFF. The CDR3 nucleotides read TGTGCCAGCTCAAATATATATAGCCCGAACACCGGGGAGCTGTTTTTT.

The chain has TRBV4-2 and TRBJ2-5; TRBD2 aligns across 9 bases. V lost 0 bases, J lost 5 bases, and 7 bases stayed unmatched. CDR1 is LGHNA, CDR2 YNFKEQ, per germline. This CDR3 is 16 amino acids long. The CDR3 region is CASSQDTAGGLETQYF. The CDR3 DNA reads as TGTGCCAGCAGCCAAGATACGGCGGGGGGGCTGGAGACCCAGTACTTC.

The chain uses TRBV5-1 and TRBJ2-1, with D possibly matching TRBD1 (6 bases). The germline V and J ends were trimmed by 4 bases and 2 bases, with 13 bases remaining between them. CDR1 is SGHRS and CDR2 is YFSETQ in the germline V gene. The CDR3 covers 15 residues. The CDR3 sequence: CASSQQGFPYNEQFF. As DNA, the CDR3 is TGCGCCAGCAGCCAACAGGGTTTCCCCTACAATGAGCAGTTCTTC.

The V gene is TRBV11-2, the J gene TRBJ2-3; no clear D gene. The CDR3 has 13 amino acids. Germline CDR1 is SGHAT and CDR2 is FQNNGV. V was clipped by 1 base and J by 4 bases, with 6 bases between them. The CDR3 here is CASSLVPADTQYF. In DNA, the CDR3 is TGTGCCAGCAGCTTAGTCCCGGCAGATACGCAGTATTTT.